The present T cell receptor (beta chain) was sequenced within a study of cytomegalovirus exposure and HLA in healthy donors. Findings and caveats of the study: Common viral pathogens seemed, in a later analysis, to connect with several of the most significant clusters. Presence/absence comparisons presumed near-even sequencing depth among donors.

PCR involved 60 Vbeta and 13 Jbeta primers. The repertoire was sequenced with immunoSEQ multiplex PCR; TCRdb's copy has only in-frame clones and lacks some. The sample carries 150,000 to 200,000 clones, around 80% recorded once. About this clone itself: Its target is unknown.

There are 11 residues in the CDR3. Germline assignment: CDR1 SGHNT and CDR2 YYREEE (reference sequence). V was cut by 2 bases and J by 5 bases, with 4 bases left in between. The chain uses TRBV5-4 and TRBJ2-5; D not resolved. The sequence was obtained from a woman under 30 in good health and CMV-seropositive. The sample consisted of PBMCs. The CDR3 is CASSFMETQYF. CDR3 nucleotide sequence: TGTGCCAGCAGCTTTATGGAGACCCAGTACTTC.